This paragraph reports one T cell receptor beta chain. Its specificity is not known. These data originate in a study of beta chain features in type 1 diabetes. Overall study findings and caveats: Moderate but significant shortening of TCRB CDR3s was recorded in all four CD4+ subsets from Type 1 diabetes patients.

Expressed TCRB transcripts were sequenced because the isolated RNA had all been reverse transcribed beforehand. The assay was immunoSEQ multiplex PCR, and TCRdb's table has in-frame clones only and misses some. This sample yields 600,000 or so clones, of which more than 13% are seen a single time; 0.035% to 0.045% belongs to the top ten. The receptor's source is a man between 18 and 29 years old with type 1 diabetes. Sequencing was done on a sample of naive CD4+ T cells from blood.

CDR3 sequence: CASSVGSDNYGYTF. The CDR3 DNA is TGTGCCAGCAGCGTAGGGTCCGATAACTATGGCTACACCTTC. The chain is built from TRBV9 and TRBJ1-2; D remains unclear. V was trimmed by 0 bases and J by 1 base, leaving 7 bases between them. Germline CDR1 SGDLS, CDR2 YYNGEE. The CDR3 extends over 14 amino acids.